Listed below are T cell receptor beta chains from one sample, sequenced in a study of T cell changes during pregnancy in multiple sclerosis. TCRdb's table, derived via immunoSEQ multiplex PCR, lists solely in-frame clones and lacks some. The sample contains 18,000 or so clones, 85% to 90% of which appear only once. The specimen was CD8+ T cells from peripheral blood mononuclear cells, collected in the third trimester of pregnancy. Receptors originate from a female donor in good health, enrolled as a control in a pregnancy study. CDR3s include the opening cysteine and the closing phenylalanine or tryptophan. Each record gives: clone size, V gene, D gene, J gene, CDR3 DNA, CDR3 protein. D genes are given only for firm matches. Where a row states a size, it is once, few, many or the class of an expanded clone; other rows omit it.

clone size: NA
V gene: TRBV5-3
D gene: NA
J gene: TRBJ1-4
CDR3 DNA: TGTGCCAGAAGTCGAGGGATTAATGAAAAACTGTTTTTT
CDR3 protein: CARSRGINEKLFF

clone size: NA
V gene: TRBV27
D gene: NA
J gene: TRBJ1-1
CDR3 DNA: TGTGCCAGCAGTCTGTACGGACAGATTAACACTGAAGCTTTCTTT
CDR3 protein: CASSLYGQINTEAFF

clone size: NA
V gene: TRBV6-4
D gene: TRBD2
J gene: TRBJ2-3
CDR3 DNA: TGTGCCAGCGGGACTAGCGGGGGCACAGATACGCAGTATTTT
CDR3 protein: CASGTSGGTDTQYF

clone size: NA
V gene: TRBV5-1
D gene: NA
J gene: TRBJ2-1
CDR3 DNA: TGCGCCAGCAGGGGGGCAAATGAGCAGTTCTTC
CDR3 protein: CASRGANEQFF

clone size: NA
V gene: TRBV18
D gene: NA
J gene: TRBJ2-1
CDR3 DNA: TGTGCCAGCTCACCACCGGCATTCAATGAGCAGTTCTTC
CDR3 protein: CASSPPAFNEQFF

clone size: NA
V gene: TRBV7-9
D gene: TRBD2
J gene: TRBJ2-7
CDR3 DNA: TGTGCCAGCAGCTCCGACGGAGCGGGGGGGCACTACGAGCAGTACTTC
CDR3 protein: CASSSDGAGGHYEQYF

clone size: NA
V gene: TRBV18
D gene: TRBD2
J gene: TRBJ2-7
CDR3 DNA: TGTGCCAGCTCACCTCCGGGACTAGCGGGGGGGTTGTCCTACGAGCAGTACTTC
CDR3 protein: CASSPPGLAGGLSYEQYF

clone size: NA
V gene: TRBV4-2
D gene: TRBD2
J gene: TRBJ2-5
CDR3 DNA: TGTGCCAGCAGCTTGGGGAGACTAGCGGGGACCCAAGAGACCCAGTACTTC
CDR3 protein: CASSLGRLAGTQETQYF

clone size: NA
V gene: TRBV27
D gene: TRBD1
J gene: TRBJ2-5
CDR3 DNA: TGTGCCAGCACCGAGACAGGGGGAGAGACCCAGTACTTC
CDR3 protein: CASTETGGETQYF

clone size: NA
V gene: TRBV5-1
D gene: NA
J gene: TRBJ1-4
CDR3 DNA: TGCGCCAGCAGCCCGGTGGCCGGGTCTAATGAAAAACTGTTTTTT
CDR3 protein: CASSPVAGSNEKLFF

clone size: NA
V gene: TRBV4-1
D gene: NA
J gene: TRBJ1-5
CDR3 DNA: TGCGCCAGCAGCCACCAGGGCAATCAGCCCCAGCATTTT
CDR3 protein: CASSHQGNQPQHF

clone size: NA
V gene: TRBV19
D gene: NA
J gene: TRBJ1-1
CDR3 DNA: TGTGCCAGTAGTCCGCCGACAGGGAACACTGAAGCTTTCTTT
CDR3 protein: CASSPPTGNTEAFF

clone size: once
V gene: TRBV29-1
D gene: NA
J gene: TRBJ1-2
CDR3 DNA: TGCAGCGTTGAATCAAATGGCTACACCTTC
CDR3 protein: CSVESNGYTF

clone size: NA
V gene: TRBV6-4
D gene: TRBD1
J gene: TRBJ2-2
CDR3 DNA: TGTGCCAGCAGTCCGGGACAGGGGGCCGGGGAGCTGTTTTTT
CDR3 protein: CASSPGQGAGELFF

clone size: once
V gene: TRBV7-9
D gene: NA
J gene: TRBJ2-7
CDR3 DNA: TGTGCCAGCAGCTCAAAGACAGGGAGGTACGAGCAGTACTTC
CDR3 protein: CASSSKTGRYEQYF

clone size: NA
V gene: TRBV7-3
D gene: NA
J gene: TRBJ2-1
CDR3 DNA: TGTGCCAGCAGCTTAAACCCAGCAGGGTACAATGAGCAGTTCTTC
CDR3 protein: CASSLNPAGYNEQFF

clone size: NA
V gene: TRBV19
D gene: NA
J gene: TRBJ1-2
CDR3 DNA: TGTGCCAGTAGCCCCAGGACAGATTTAAGCAGCATTGGACCGTACGGTGCTTTTCGTTATGGCTACACCTTC
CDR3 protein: CASSPRTDLSSIGPYGAFRYGYTF

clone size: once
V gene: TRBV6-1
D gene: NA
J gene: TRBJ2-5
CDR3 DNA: TGTGCCAGCAGTGAACGGGCTGAGGGGACCCAGTACTTC
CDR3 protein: CASSERAEGTQYF

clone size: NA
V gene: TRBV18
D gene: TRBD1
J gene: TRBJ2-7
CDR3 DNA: TGTGCCAGCTCACTAGACGGACAGGCCTCATCCTACGAGCAGTACTTC
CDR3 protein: CASSLDGQASSYEQYF

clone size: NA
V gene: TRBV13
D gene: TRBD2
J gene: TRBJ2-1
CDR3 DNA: TGTGCCAGCAGACCGACTAGCGGGACCCCCTACAATGAGCAGTTCTTC
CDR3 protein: CASRPTSGTPYNEQFF

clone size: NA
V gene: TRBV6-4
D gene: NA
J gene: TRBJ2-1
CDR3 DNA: TGTGCCAGCAGTGAGGACGGGACTCCCAATGAGCAGTTCTTC
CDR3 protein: CASSEDGTPNEQFF

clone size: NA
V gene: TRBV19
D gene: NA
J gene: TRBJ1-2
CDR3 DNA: TGTGCCAGTAGTCCCCAGGGACATTTATATGGCTACACCTTC
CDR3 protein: CASSPQGHLYGYTF

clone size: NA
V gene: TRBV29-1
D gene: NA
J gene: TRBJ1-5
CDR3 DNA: TGCAGCGTTGAAACAGGGAGCAATCAGCCCCAGCATTTT
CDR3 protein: CSVETGSNQPQHF

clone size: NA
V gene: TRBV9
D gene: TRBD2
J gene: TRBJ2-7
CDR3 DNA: TGTGCCAGCAGCGTGTCTAGCGGGAACCCCTACGAGCAGTACTTC
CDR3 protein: CASSVSSGNPYEQYF

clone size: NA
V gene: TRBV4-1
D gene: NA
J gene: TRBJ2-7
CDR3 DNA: TGCGCCAGCAGCCAAGAAAGTCAAGTTCCTACCTACGAGCAGTACTTC
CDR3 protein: CASSQESQVPTYEQYF

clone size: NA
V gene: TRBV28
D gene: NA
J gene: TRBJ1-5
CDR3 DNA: TGTGCCAGCAGTTTTGGCCAGCCCCAGCATTTT
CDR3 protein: CASSFGQPQHF

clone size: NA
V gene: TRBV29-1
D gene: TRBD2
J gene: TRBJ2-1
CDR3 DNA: TGCAGCACCGGGGGGTACGGCAATGAGCAGTTCTTC
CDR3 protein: CSTGGYGNEQFF